Included here is one T cell receptor beta chain sequence, with context. Its specificity is not known. Amplification yielded TCR beta CDR3 regions, with RNA transcripts as the source. The HTBI set primed first-round TCR CDR3 RT-PCR. TCRdb reprocessed the multiplex PCR reads with MiXCR, giving one entry per CDR3 protein. The sample comprises about 540,000 distinct CDR3 sequences, more than 45% of which are singletons, and 8% to 8.5% rests with the top ten. This specimen belongs to a study of T cells in Graves' hyperthyroidism and ophthalmopathy. CDR3 length equals 13 residues. Between the trimmed V and J ends, which lost 4 bases and 3 bases, there was a span of 10 bases. Germline loops: CDR1 MNHEY, CDR2 SVGAGI. Whole-study results and caveats: Within blood appeared most thyroid clonotypes that had expanded above 0.001.

Input material: peripheral blood or thyroid tissue (not recorded which). The sequence was collected from a woman aged 18-29 years with Graves' hyperthyroidism. The V and J genes are TRBV6-5 and TRBJ2-7, with D unclear. The CDR3 loop is CASSLRRVYEQYF. The DNA for the CDR3 is TGTGCCAGCAGTTTAAGACGGGTCTACGAGCAGTACTTC.